Each of the 5 T cell receptor beta chains below was sequenced from the same sample in a study of cytomegalovirus exposure and HLA in healthy donors. PCR involved 60 Vbeta and 13 Jbeta primers. Here immunoSEQ multiplex PCR was the method, and the copy in TCRdb shows in-frame clones only, minus some. Among some 98,000 clones listed, about 70% were seen once. Sequencing was performed on PBMCs. These receptors were taken from a human donor in good health.

This clone was seen only once. The rearrangement joins TRBV27 to TRBJ2-7; D remains unclear. In germline, CDR1 is MNHEY, CDR2 SMNVEV (reference sequence). The CDR3 covers 17 residues. Trimming removed 4 bases at V and 3 bases at J, with 22 bases between. CDR3 in amino acids: CASSSPRGLTNFYEQYF. DNA of the CDR3: TGTGCCAGCAGTTCCCCGAGAGGCCTCACTAACTTCTACGAGCAGTACTTC.

This clone occurred once. This chain joins TRBV6-1 and TRBJ1-5, with a tentative D call TRBD1 (6 bases). Trimming stripped 9 bases from V and 5 bases from J, with 20 bases between. This CDR3 has 15 amino acids. CDR1 is MNHNS and CDR2 is SASEGT in the germline V gene. The CDR3: CASTDWTANYQPQHF. The CDR3, as DNA: TGTGCCAGTACGGATTGGACAGCCAATTATCAGCCCCAGCATTTT.

DNA for the CDR3: TGTGCCAGCAGATCACCCGGACAGGGCTCCTACGAGCAGTACTTC. As protein: CASRSPGQGSYEQYF. V is TRBV6-5 and J is TRBJ2-7; 8 nucleotides line up with TRBD1. V lost 6 bases to trimming and J lost 0 bases; unmatched junction nucleotides: 7. CDR1 is MNHEY and CDR2 is SVGAGI in the germline V gene. The CDR3 runs to 15 residues.

The V and J genes are TRBV29-1 and TRBJ1-2; perhaps TRBD1 as D (5 bases). Between the trimmed V and J ends, which lost 7 bases and 7 bases, there was a span of 19 bases. CDR3 length: 13 amino acids. Germline V gene sequence: CDR1 SQVTM, CDR2 ANQGSEA. The CDR3 DNA is TGCAGCGCCTTAATCGGTCAGGGAGGTGGCTACACCTTC. It specifies CSALIGQGGGYTF.

The rearrangement uses TRBV4-2 and TRBJ1-2, with TRBD1 matching 10 bases. The CDR3 length is 12 residues. The germline V gene has CDR1 LGHNA and CDR2 YNFKEQ. V trimming: 8 bases; J trimming: 7 bases; junction bases outside the gene matches: 4. CDR3 bases: TGTGCCAGCCGACAGGGGGCGCGTGGCTACACCTTC. It codes for CASRQGARGYTF.